This is a list of T cell receptor beta chains from one sample in a study of cytomegalovirus exposure and HLA in healthy donors. Measured with immunoSEQ multiplex PCR; TCRdb has only the in-frame clones, and not every one. The table shows roughly 160,000 clones, with 76% occurring only once. The sample comprised PBMCs. All receptors derive from a man in his fifties or sixties in good health and CMV-seronegative. CDR3s include the opening cysteine and the closing phenylalanine or tryptophan. D genes are given only for firm matches. Only part of the rows carry a size: once, few, many, or a class if the clone is expanded.

size | J | D | V | CDR3 | DNA
. | TRBJ1-4 | TRBD1 | TRBV5-1 | CASSNGQGVVEKLFF | TGCGCCAGCAGCAATGGACAGGGGGTGGTGGAAAAACTGTTTTTT
. | TRBJ2-5 | TRBD2 | TRBV5-1 | CASRPSGGAGETQYF | TGCGCCAGCAGACCGAGCGGGGGGGCCGGGGAGACCCAGTACTTC
. | TRBJ1-1 | TRBD1 | TRBV5-1 | CASSSPRGLGNTEAFF | TGCGCCAGCAGCTCTCCCAGGGGGCTGGGAAACACTGAAGCTTTCTTT
. | TRBJ1-5 | . | TRBV2 | CASTGGDQPQHF | TGTGCCAGCACGGGGGGGGATCAGCCCCAGCATTTT
. | TRBJ2-5 | . | TRBV5-5 | CASSFTPEGETQYF | TGTGCCAGCAGCTTCACACCCGAGGGAGAGACCCAGTACTTC
. | TRBJ1-2 | . | TRBV7-9 | CASSLESRADGYTF | TGTGCCAGCAGCTTAGAATCCAGGGCGGATGGCTACACCTTC
once | TRBJ2-2 | . | TRBV7-2 | CASSSNRDTGELFF | TGTGCCAGCAGCAGTAACAGGGACACCGGGGAGCTGTTTTTT
few | TRBJ2-7 | . | TRBV6-5 | CASREGLEQYF | TGTGCCAGCAGAGAGGGCCTCGAGCAGTACTTC
once | TRBJ1-2 | . | TRBV30 | CAWSGTGWGGYTF | TGTGCCTGGAGTGGAACAGGCTGGGGTGGCTACACCTTC
. | TRBJ2-6 | . | TRBV7-8 | CASSLGIIDSNGANVLTF | TGTGCCAGCAGCTTAGGGATAATTGACAGCAATGGGGCCAACGTCCTGACTTTC
. | TRBJ1-4 | TRBD1 | TRBV19 | CASSVYGTVNEKLFF | TGTGCCAGTAGTGTATACGGGACAGTCAATGAAAAACTGTTTTTT
. | TRBJ2-1 | TRBD2 | TRBV2 | CASSELAELEQFF | TGTGCCAGCAGCGAACTAGCGGAGTTGGAGCAGTTCTTC
. | TRBJ2-3 | TRBD2 | TRBV5-1 | CASSPMGLATDTQYF | TGCGCCAGCAGCCCCATGGGACTAGCGACAGATACGCAGTATTTT
. | TRBJ1-1 | . | TRBV5-1 | CASSRTVGGTEAFF | TGCGCCAGCAGCCGGACGGTCGGGGGCACTGAAGCTTTCTTT
. | TRBJ1-3 | . | TRBV4-1 | CASSQDTPGAGNTIYF | TGCGCCAGCAGCCAAGATACGCCAGGGGCTGGAAACACCATATATTTT
. | TRBJ2-1 | . | TRBV7-9 | CSSSFRIVEGPEQFF | TGTTCCAGCAGCTTTAGAATCGTCGAGGGTCCTGAGCAGTTCTTC
. | TRBJ2-5 | . | TRBV9 | CASSVAGSETQYF | TGTGCCAGCAGCGTAGCAGGGTCGGAGACCCAGTACTTC
. | TRBJ1-1 | TRBD1 | TRBV10-3 | CAISELGQGIRGNTEAFF | TGTGCCATCAGTGAGTTAGGACAGGGGATCAGAGGGAACACTGAAGCTTTCTTT
. | TRBJ2-5 | TRBD1 | TRBV9 | CASSTLGQGASETQYF | TGTGCCAGCAGCACCCTCGGACAGGGGGCGTCGGAGACCCAGTACTTC
. | TRBJ1-5 | TRBD1 | TRBV4-1 | CASSPGQGNNQPQHF | TGCGCCAGCAGCCCCGGACAGGGGAACAATCAGCCCCAGCATTTT
few | TRBJ2-2 | TRBD1 | TRBV6-1 | CASSGGQGANTGELFF | TGTGCCAGCAGTGGAGGACAGGGGGCGAACACCGGGGAGCTGTTTTTT
. | TRBJ2-5 | . | TRBV15 | CATSRDRGTTGGETQYF | TGTGCCACCAGCAGAGATCGGGGTACCACCGGGGGTGAGACCCAGTACTTC
. | TRBJ2-7 | . | TRBV28 | CASSLQGYEQYF | TGTGCCAGCAGTTTGCAGGGGTACGAGCAGTACTTC
. | TRBJ1-5 | TRBD1 | TRBV10-2 | CASSRGPGGRSNQPQHF | TGCGCCAGCAGTAGGGGACCAGGGGGCCGCAGCAATCAGCCCCAGCATTTT
. | TRBJ2-3 | TRBD2 | TRBV7-7 | CASSLVAGSTDTQYF | TGTGCCAGCAGCTTAGTAGCGGGGAGCACAGATACGCAGTATTTT
. | TRBJ1-2 | TRBD1 | TRBV19 | CASTDRVYGYTF | TGTGCCAGTACGGACAGGGTCTATGGCTACACCTTC
. | TRBJ2-7 | . | TRBV2 | CASARLYEQYF | TGTGCCAGCGCGAGGCTATACGAGCAGTACTTC
. | TRBJ2-3 | TRBD2 | TRBV5-1 | CASSWGGTRGDTQYF | TGCGCCAGCAGCTGGGGGGGTACGCGTGGAGATACGCAGTATTTT
few | TRBJ2-2 | TRBD1 | TRBV4-2 | CASSPDRGGTGELFF | TGTGCCAGCAGCCCCGACAGGGGAGGAACCGGGGAGCTGTTTTTT
. | TRBJ2-7 | TRBD2 | TRBV5-1 | CASSLYGLAGGQLEQYF | TGCGCCAGCAGCTTGTACGGGCTAGCGGGGGGCCAGCTCGAGCAGTACTTC
. | TRBJ1-1 | TRBD1 | TRBV7-6 | CASSTWTGKNTEAFF | TGTGCCAGCAGCACTTGGACAGGAAAGAACACTGAAGCTTTCTTT
few | TRBJ1-2 | TRBD1 | TRBV14 | CASSQVVDRASSTNYGYTF | TGTGCCAGCAGCCAAGTAGTTGACAGGGCCTCCTCGACTAACTATGGCTACACCTTC
. | TRBJ2-2 | TRBD2 | TRBV6-1 | CASSPGLANTGELFF | TGTGCCAGCAGCCCGGGACTAGCCAACACCGGGGAGCTGTTTTTT
. | TRBJ1-2 | TRBD1 | TRBV6-6 | CASSWTGANYGYTF | TGTGCCAGCAGTTGGACAGGGGCTAACTATGGCTACACCTTC
. | TRBJ2-1 | TRBD2 | TRBV5-1 | CASSLTLANSYNEQFF | TGCGCCAGCAGCTTGACACTAGCGAACTCCTACAATGAGCAGTTCTTC
. | TRBJ2-7 | . | TRBV28 | CASTSAGGSYEQYF | TGTGCCAGCACTTCCGCTGGCGGTTCCTACGAGCAGTACTTC
. | TRBJ2-7 | . | TRBV2 | CASSVAYEQYF | TGTGCCAGCAGTGTGGCATACGAGCAGTACTTC
. | TRBJ2-1 | . | TRBV7-6 | CASSSSPGGASSYNEQFF | TGTGCCAGCAGCTCATCACCGGGGGGCGCCAGCTCCTACAATGAGCAGTTCTTC
. | TRBJ2-1 | . | TRBV29-1 | CSAGPYNEQFF | TGCAGCGCTGGGCCCTACAATGAGCAGTTCTTC
once | TRBJ2-7 | . | TRBV9 | CASSVSLGGPSYEQYF | TGTGCCAGCAGCGTAAGCTTGGGGGGGCCAAGCTACGAGCAGTACTTC
. | TRBJ2-1 | . | TRBV7-9 | CASSSPKGRGTSYNEQFF | TGTGCCAGCAGCTCCCCGAAGGGCCGCGGGACCTCCTACAATGAGCAGTTCTTC
. | TRBJ1-2 | . | TRBV30 | CAWSVSRTGGSYTF | TGTGCCTGGAGTGTATCACGGACGGGGGGTAGCTACACCTTC
. | TRBJ2-7 | TRBD1 | TRBV23-1 | CASVPGQGEHEQYF | TGCGCCAGCGTACCGGGACAGGGTGAACACGAGCAGTACTTC
. | TRBJ2-6 | . | TRBV5-1 | CASSLMASSGANVLTF | TGCGCCAGCAGCTTGATGGCAAGCTCTGGGGCCAACGTCCTGACTTTC
. | TRBJ1-5 | . | TRBV18 | CASSPGGNQPQHF | TGTGCCAGCTCACCAGGAGGGAATCAGCCCCAGCATTTT
. | TRBJ1-5 | TRBD1 | TRBV28 | CASRAGGPGQPQHF | TGTGCCAGCAGAGCAGGGGGTCCTGGTCAGCCCCAGCATTTT
. | TRBJ1-2 | TRBD1 | TRBV5-4 | CASSRDRGGYGYTF | TGTGCCAGCAGCAGGGACAGGGGAGGGTATGGCTACACCTTC
once | TRBJ2-1 | TRBD2 | TRBV5-1 | CASSSGLAGGLGSYNEQFF | TGCGCCAGCAGTTCGGGACTAGCGGGGGGGCTCGGCTCCTACAATGAGCAGTTCTTC
. | TRBJ2-3 | TRBD2 | TRBV27 | CASSGRLAGGTDTQYF | TGTGCCAGCAGTGGTCGTCTAGCGGGAGGGACAGATACGCAGTATTTT
. | TRBJ1-1 | . | TRBV2 | CASSDEGNTEAFF | TGTGCCAGCAGTGATGAGGGTAACACTGAAGCTTTCTTT
. | TRBJ2-2 | . | TRBV5-1 | CASSPALAGELFF | TGCGCCAGCAGCCCGGCCCTAGCCGGGGAGCTGTTTTTT
. | TRBJ2-1 | . | TRBV5-1 | CASSLVEGSSGDEQFF | TGCGCCAGCAGCTTGGTTGAGGGGAGCTCGGGGGATGAGCAGTTCTTC
. | TRBJ2-5 | TRBD1 | TRBV28 | CASSRLGQGAWETQYF | TGTGCCAGCAGTAGACTCGGACAGGGGGCCTGGGAGACCCAGTACTTC
. | TRBJ1-5 | TRBD1 | TRBV10-1 | CASRGSRDRGGSNQPQHF | TGCGCCAGCAGGGGGAGTCGGGACAGGGGTGGGAGCAATCAGCCCCAGCATTTT
. | TRBJ1-6 | TRBD1 | TRBV5-1 | CASSSGQGNNSPLHF | TGCGCCAGCAGCTCTGGACAGGGAAATAATTCACCCCTCCACTTT
. | TRBJ2-7 | TRBD1 | TRBV18 | CASSPPATGGGEQYF | TGTGCCAGCTCACCCCCCGCGACAGGGGGTGGGGAGCAGTACTTC
. | TRBJ2-4 | TRBD1 | TRBV29-1 | CSVAVPGGAGAIQYF | TGCAGCGTCGCCGTCCCAGGGGGCGCGGGCGCCATTCAGTACTTC
few | TRBJ2-1 | . | TRBV29-1 | CSVEEGREQFF | TGCAGCGTTGAAGAGGGGAGAGAGCAGTTCTTC
. | TRBJ1-4 | . | TRBV10-3 | CAISRGGTNEKLFF | TGTGCCATCAGTAGGGGTGGTACTAATGAAAAACTGTTTTTT